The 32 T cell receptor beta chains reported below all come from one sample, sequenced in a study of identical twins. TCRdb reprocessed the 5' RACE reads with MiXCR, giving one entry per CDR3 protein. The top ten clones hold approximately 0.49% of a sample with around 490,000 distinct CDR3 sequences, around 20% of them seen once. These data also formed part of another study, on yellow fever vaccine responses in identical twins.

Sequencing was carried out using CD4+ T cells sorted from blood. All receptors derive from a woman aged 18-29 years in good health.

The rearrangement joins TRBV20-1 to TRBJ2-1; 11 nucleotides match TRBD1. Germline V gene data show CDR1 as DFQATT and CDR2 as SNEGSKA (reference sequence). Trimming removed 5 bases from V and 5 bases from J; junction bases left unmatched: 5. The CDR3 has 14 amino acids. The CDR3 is CSAVRTGGHNEQFF. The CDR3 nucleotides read TGCAGTGCTGTGAGGACAGGGGGCCACAATGAGCAGTTCTTC.

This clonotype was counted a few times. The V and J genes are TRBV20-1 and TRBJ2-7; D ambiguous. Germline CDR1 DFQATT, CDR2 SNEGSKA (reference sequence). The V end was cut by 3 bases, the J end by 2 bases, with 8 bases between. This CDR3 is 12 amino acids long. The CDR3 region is CSASGPTYEQYF. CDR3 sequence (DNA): TGCAGTGCTAGCGGGCCAACCTACGAGCAGTACTTC.

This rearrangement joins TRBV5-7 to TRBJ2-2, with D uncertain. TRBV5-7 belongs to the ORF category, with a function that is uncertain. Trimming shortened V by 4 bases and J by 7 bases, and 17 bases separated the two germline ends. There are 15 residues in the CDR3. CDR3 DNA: TGTGCCAGCAGCCCCGGGCTTATGGTCTTCGGGGAGCTGTTTTTT. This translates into CASSPGLMVFGELFF.

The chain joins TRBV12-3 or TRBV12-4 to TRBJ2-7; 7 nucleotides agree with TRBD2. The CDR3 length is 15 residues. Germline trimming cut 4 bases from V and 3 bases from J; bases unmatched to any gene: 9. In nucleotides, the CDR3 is TGTGCCAGCAGTTCCCAGCGGGACTCCCTCTACGAGCAGTACTTC. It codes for CASSSQRDSLYEQYF.

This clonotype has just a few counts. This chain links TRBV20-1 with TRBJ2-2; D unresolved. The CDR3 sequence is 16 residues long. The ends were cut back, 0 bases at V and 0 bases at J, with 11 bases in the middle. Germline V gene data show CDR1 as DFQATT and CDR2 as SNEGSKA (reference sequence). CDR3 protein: CSARDRRSANTGELFF. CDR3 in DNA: TGCAGTGCTAGAGATAGGAGAAGCGCGAACACCGGGGAGCTGTTTTTT.

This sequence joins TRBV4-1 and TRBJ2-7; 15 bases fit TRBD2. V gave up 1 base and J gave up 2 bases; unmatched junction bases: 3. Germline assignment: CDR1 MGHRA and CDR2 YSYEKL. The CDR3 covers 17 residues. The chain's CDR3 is CASSQGTSGRGTYEQYF. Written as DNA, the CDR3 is TGCGCCAGCAGCCAAGGGACTAGCGGGAGGGGAACCTACGAGCAGTACTTC.

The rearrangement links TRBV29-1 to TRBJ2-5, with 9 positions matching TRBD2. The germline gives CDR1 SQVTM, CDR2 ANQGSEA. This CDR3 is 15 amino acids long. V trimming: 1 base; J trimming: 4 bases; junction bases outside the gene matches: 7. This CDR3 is CSVEVVSGGGETQYF. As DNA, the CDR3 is TGCAGCGTTGAAGTCGTTAGCGGGGGTGGAGAGACCCAGTACTTC.

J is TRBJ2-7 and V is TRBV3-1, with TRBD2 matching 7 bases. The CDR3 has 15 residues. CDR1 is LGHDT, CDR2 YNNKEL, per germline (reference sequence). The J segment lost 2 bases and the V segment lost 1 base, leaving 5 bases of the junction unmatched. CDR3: CASSQGGTSAYEQYF. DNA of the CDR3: TGTGCCAGCAGCCAAGGAGGTACTAGCGCCTACGAGCAGTACTTC.

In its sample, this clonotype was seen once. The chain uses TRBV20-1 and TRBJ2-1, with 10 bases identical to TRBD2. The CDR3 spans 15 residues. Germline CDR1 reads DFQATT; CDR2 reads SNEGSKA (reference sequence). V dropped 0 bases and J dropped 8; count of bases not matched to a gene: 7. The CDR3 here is CSAREGSGRSYEQFF. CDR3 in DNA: TGCAGTGCTAGAGAGGGTAGCGGGAGGAGCTATGAGCAGTTCTTC.

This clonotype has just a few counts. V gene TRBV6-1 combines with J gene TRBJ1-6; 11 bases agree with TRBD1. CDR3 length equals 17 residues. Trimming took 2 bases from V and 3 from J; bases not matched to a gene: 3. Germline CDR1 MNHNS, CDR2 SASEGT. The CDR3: CASSESGTGGYNSPLHF. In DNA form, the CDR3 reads TGTGCCAGCAGTGAATCCGGGACAGGGGGCTATAATTCACCCCTCCACTTT.

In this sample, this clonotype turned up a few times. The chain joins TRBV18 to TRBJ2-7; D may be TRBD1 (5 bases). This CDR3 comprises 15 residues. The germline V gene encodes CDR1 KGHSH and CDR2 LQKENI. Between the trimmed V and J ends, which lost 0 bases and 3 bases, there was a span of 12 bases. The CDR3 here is CASSPPGRGHYEQYV. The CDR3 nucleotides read TGTGCCAGCTCACCACCGGGAAGGGGCCACTACGAGCAGTACGTC.

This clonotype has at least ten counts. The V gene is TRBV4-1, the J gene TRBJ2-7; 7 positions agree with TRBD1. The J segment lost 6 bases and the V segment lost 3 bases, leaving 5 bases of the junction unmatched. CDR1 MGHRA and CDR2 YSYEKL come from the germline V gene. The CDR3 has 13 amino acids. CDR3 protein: CASSQYRGFEQYF. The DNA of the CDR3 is TGCGCCAGCAGCCAGTACAGGGGTTTCGAGCAGTACTTC.

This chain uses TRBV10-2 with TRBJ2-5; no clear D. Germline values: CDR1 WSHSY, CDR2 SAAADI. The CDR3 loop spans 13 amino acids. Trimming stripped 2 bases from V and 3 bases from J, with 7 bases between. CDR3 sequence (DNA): TGCGCCAGCAGTGAGATCAGAAAAGAGACCCAGTACTTC. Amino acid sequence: CASSEIRKETQYF.

This chain's CDR3 is CASSEFSGLTYEQYF. The CDR3 DNA sequence: TGTGCCAGCAGTGAGTTTTCAGGCCTTACCTACGAGCAGTACTTC. The genes are TRBV6-1 and TRBJ2-7; D gene ambiguous. Germline CDR1 reads MNHNS; CDR2 reads SASEGT. CDR3 size: 15 residues. V lost 3 bases to trimming and J lost 2 bases, with 14 bases between them.

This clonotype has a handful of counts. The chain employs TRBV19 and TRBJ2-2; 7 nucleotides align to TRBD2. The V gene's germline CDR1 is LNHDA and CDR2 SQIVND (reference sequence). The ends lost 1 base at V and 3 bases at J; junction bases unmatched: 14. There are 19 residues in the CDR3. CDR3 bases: TGTGCCAGTAGTATAGGCCTCTGGGCTAGCGGTCCCCACACCGGGGAGCTGTTTTTT. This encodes CASSIGLWASGPHTGELFF.

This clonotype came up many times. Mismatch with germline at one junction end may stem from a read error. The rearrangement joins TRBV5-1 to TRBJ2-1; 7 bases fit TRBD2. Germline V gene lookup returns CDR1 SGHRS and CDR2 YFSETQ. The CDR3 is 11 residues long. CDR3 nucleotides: TGTGCCAGCAGCTTAGCGGGTGAGCAGTTCTTC. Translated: CASSLAGEQFF.

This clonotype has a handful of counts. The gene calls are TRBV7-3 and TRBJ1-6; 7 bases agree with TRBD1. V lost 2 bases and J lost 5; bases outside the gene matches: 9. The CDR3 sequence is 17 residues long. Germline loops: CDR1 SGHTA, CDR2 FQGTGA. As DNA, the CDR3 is TGTGCCAGCAGCTTACGTCGTGGCAGGGGGGATAATTCACCCCTCCACTTT. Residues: CASSLRRGRGDNSPLHF.

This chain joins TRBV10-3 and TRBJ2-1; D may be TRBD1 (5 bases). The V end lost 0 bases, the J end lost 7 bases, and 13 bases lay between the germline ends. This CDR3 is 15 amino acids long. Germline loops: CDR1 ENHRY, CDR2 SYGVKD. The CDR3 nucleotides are TGTGCCATCAGTGAGTCCGTGACAGTCAATAATGAGCAGTTCTTC. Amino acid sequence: CAISESVTVNNEQFF.

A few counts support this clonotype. As DNA, the CDR3 is TGTGCCACCACAAGGAGTGTAGCCAAAAACATTCAGTACTTC. As protein: CATTRSVAKNIQYF. The V call is TRBV2, the J call TRBJ2-4; no clear D. The germline gives CDR1 SNHLY, CDR2 FYNNEI. The CDR3 extends over 14 amino acids. V gave up 10 bases and J gave up 0 bases, with 13 bases separating them.

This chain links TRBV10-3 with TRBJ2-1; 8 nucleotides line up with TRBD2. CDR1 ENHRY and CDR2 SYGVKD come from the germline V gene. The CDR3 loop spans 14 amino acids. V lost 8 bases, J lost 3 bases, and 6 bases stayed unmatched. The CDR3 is CAIAKAGGYNEQFF. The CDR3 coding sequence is TGTGCCATCGCAAAGGCGGGAGGCTACAATGAGCAGTTCTTC.

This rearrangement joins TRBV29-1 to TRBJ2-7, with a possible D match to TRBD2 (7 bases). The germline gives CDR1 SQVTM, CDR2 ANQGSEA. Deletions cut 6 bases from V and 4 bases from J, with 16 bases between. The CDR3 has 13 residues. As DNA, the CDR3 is TGCAGCGTGGGGGACGGGGGGCAGTACGAGCAGTACTTC. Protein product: CSVGDGGQYEQYF.

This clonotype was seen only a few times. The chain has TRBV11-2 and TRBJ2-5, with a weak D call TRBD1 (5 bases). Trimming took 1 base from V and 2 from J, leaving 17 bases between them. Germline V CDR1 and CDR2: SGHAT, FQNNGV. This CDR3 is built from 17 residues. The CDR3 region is CASSLVGRPTPQETQYF. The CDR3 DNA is TGTGCCAGCAGCTTAGTGGGGCGTCCGACACCTCAAGAGACCCAGTACTTC.

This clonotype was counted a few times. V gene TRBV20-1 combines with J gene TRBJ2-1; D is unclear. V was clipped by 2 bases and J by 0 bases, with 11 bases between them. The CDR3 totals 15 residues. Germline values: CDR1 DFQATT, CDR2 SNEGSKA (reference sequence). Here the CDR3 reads CSARYRLSSYNEQFF. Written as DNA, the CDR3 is TGCAGTGCTAGATACAGACTCAGCTCCTACAATGAGCAGTTCTTC.

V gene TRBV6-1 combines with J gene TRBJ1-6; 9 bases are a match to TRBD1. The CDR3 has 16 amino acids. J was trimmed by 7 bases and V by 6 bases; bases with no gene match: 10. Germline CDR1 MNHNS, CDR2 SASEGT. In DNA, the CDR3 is TGTGCCAGCAGCCCTCGGGGACAGGGCCGAAATTCACCCCTCCACTTT. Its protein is CASSPRGQGRNSPLHF.

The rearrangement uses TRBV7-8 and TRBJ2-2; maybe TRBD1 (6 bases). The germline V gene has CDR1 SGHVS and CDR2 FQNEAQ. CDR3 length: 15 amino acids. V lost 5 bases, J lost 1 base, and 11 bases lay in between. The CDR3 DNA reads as TGTGCCAGCAGCGCCGGACAGCGGAACACCGGGGAGCTGTTTTTT. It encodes CASSAGQRNTGELFF.

CDR3 amino acids: CASSFSLAGENEQFF. The CDR3 DNA reads as TGTGCCAGCAGTTTCTCCCTAGCGGGAGAGAATGAGCAGTTCTTC. The J gene is TRBJ2-1, the V gene TRBV12-3 or TRBV12-4; the match to TRBD2 covers 10 bases. The CDR3 has 15 residues. The ends lost 3 bases at V and 7 bases at J; junction bases unmatched: 6.

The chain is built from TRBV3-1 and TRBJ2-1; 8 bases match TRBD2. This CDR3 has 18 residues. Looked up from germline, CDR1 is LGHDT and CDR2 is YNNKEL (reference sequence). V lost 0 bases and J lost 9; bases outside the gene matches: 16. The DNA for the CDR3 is TGTGCCAGCAGCCAAGATTCCGGGCTAGCGGGTTGGGTAGGTGAGCAGTTCTTC. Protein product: CASSQDSGLAGWVGEQFF.

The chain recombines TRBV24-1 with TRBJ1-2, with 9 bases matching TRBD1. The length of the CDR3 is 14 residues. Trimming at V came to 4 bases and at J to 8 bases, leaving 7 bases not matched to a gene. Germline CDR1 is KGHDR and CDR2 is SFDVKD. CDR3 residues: CATSETTGGGGYTF. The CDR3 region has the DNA TGTGCCACCAGTGAGACGACAGGGGGAGGCGGCTACACCTTC.

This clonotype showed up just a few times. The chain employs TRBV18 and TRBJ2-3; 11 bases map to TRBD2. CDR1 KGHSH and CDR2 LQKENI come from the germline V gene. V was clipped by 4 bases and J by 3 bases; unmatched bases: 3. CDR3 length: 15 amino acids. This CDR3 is CASSLTSGMTDTQYF. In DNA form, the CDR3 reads TGTGCCAGCTCACTGACTAGCGGGATGACAGATACGCAGTATTTT.

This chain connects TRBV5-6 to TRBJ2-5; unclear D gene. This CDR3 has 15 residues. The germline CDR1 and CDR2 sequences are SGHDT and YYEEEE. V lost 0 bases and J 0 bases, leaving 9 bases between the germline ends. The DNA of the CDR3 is TGTGCCAGCAGCTTGGTCGGGCCAAACCAAGAGACCCAGTACTTC. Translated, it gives CASSLVGPNQETQYF. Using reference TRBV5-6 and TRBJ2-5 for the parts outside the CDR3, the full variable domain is DAGVTQSPTHLIKTRGQQVTLRCSPKSGHDTVSWYQQALGQGPQFIFQYYEEEERQRGNFPDRFSGHQFPNYSSELNVNALLLGDSALYLCASSLVGPNQETQYFGPGTRLLVL.

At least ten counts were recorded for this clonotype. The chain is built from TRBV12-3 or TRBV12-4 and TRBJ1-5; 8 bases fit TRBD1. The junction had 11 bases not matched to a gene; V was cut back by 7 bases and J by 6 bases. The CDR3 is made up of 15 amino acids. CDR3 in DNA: TGTGCCAGCACCCTAGGACAGGGTCCGTCTCAGCCCCAGCATTTT. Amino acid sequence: CASTLGQGPSQPQHF.

CDR3 sequence: CSARDGTSNSPLHF. CDR3 coding DNA: TGCAGTGCTAGAGATGGGACAAGTAATTCACCCCTCCACTTT. The chain is built from TRBV20-1 and TRBJ1-6; D may be TRBD1 (6 bases). CDR1 DFQATT and CDR2 SNEGSKA come from the germline V gene (reference sequence). The length of the CDR3 is 14 residues. V lost 0 bases and J 6 bases, leaving 9 bases between the germline ends.